One TCR beta chain is described in this entry. The antigen it recognizes is unknown. The sample holds no much larger clone one base away, and base qualities are not on file. The record originates from a study of blood T cells in healthy people across ages (dated by TCRdb to the mid-2010s). Context from the whole study: In model experiments, template switching captured about one uniquely barcoded TCR beta cDNA molecule for every two T cells. Age-related changes in TCR beta repertoire diversity were measured in the study by deep sequencing normalized with unique cDNA molecular identifiers. The donors were split into four age groups: young (average around 15 years), middle-aged (39), aged (more than 60) and long-lived (roughly 88). The study analyzed two additional independent replicas of 1 million unique cDNA reads from the same blood draw for two donors, one aged 18 to 29 and one aged 80 or older.

V ends up 8 bases short and J 2 bases short, with an unmatched junction base count of 16. CDR1 and CDR2, looked up from the germline V gene, are MNHNS and SASEGT. The CDR3 measures 18 amino acids from cysteine to phenylalanine. The retained sequence is limited to the CDR3, 54 bases, with the frame set at the first base. Libraries were prepared through 5' RACE. Instrument on record: Illumina HiSeq 2500. A second about 7 to 11 cycle PCR used a sample-barcoded 5' primer and a J-beta primer mix. A template-switch 5' adaptor carrying 12 random nucleotides introduced a unique molecular identifier onto each TCR beta cDNA molecule. At least 2.5 million CDR3-containing paired-end reads were obtained from each sample. First-strand cDNA synthesis was performed from all RNA using the Mint cDNA synthesis kit, with priming by a TRBC-specific oligonucleotide. Following uracil-DNA glycosylase treatment, all cDNA underwent a first 18-cycle PCR with the universal primers M1SS and BC2_uni_R. The published analysis was carried out like this. Normalization of each sample was performed by random selection of 1 million high-quality reads, each carrying a distinct molecular identifier. Reads with shared molecular identifiers were discarded instead of being binned into consensus sequences. MiTCR, with a Q25 quality threshold and the strictest error-elimination algorithm, was used for CDR3 identification, clonotype clustering and error correction. A nonparametric unseen species model with Euler transformation was used to estimate lower-bound total TCR beta diversity. Starting from the raw public reads, TCRdb applied fastp trimming at Q25, assembled clones with MiXCR and retained in-frame beta chains. Each CDR3 protein gets just one entry, which takes the most common genes and DNA from the rows behind it. The V and J calls come from TCRdb's annotation, not from the publication. The sample records about 800,000 distinct CDR3 sequences, more than 20% of which are singletons. More than 3% of the sample is in the top ten clones.

Overall study outcomes, separate from this receptor: Estimates of total diversity based on one million sequenced T cells were considered lower bounds and underestimates. Observed TCR beta diversity correlated strongly with the percentage of naive T cells measured by flow cytometry. The CMV infection status of donors was not known, potentially confounding age-related changes in expanded clonotypes. Compared with the aged group, the long-lived group had more naive CD4+ T cells, fewer expanded clones and increased TCR diversity, suggesting age selection. Observed TCR beta diversity per million T cells fell roughly linearly with age, and a significant reduction was already apparent by age about 43. Bulk unsorted PBMC profiling prevented conclusive comparison of naive and antigen-experienced compartments.

The roughly 39 donors, aged about 6 to 95 years, were systemically healthy Caucasian individuals from Russia. Approximately 9 milliliters of peripheral blood were collected from each donor into EDTA-treated Vacutainer tubes. Ficoll-Paque density-gradient centrifugation was used to isolate PBMCs, with at least 6 million per sample. Total RNA, at least 6 micrograms per sample, was extracted from PBMCs with Trizol reagent. For every donor, an aliquot of PBMCs went through flow cytometry to measure the percentages of naive CD45RAhigh/CD27high T cells. This sample was shared with a second study, whose subject was T cells of mothers and their children. The second study's authors report: The donors were nine systemically healthy Caucasian individuals, made up of three mothers and their six children. cDNA synthesis used all of the extracted RNA, with approximately 1.6 ug of RNA in each 15 ul reaction. In the second PCR, the M1S primer added sample barcodes and 2-4 random nucleotides. More than 8 million TCR beta CDR3 reads were obtained from each mother, and roughly 3 million reads were obtained from each child. In both related and unrelated pairs, thymic selection shapes the output of TCR recombination in a similar way, with inherited differences having only a minor effect. Normalized repertoire overlap was always slightly but never significantly higher in related than unrelated mother-child pairs. With a sensitivity of about 100 clones per million clonotypes, no persistent microchimeric T cell clones were detected. To look for features that set related mother-child pairs apart from unrelated individuals, the researchers ran deep NGS to compare the TCR beta repertoires of mothers and children. The mean age was roughly 36 +/- 4 years for the mothers and roughly 11 +/- 4 years for the children. After adapters were ligated using NEBNext reagents, the libraries underwent 100+100 nt paired-end sequencing on an Illumina HiSeq 2000. To avoid cross-contamination, the mother libraries and the child libraries were prepared a month apart and sequenced in separate runs. Each donor had between about 450,000 and 2,100,000 distinct TCR beta clonotypes identified. Naive TCR beta clonotypes were estimated from low-frequency clonotypes matched to each donor's FACS-determined naive share, without sorting.

The receptor's source is a boy under 18 in good health. The receptor chain draws on TRBV6-1 and TRBJ2-3; TRBD2 agrees with 10 junctional bases. The specimen was blood. This receptor carries the CDR3 CASGPGLAGEPFTDTQYF. The DNA is as follows: TGTGCCAGCGGCCCGGGCCTAGCGGGGGAACCATTCACAGATACGCAGTATTTT.